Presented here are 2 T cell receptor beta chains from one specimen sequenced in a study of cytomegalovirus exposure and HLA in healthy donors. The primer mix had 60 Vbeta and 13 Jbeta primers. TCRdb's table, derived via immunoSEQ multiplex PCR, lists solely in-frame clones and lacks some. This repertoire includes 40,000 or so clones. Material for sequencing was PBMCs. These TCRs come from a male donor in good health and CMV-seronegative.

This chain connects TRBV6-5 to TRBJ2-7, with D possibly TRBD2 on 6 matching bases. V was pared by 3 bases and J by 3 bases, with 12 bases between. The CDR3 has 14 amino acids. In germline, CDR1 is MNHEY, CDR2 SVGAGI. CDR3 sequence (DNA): TGTGCCAGCAGTTATGGGGGGATTAACTACGAGCAGTACTTC. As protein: CASSYGGINYEQYF.

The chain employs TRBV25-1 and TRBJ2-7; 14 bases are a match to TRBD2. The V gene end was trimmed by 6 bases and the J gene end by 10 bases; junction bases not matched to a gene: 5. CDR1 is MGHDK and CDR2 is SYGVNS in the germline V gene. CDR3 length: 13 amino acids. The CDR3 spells CASRGTSGSGQYF. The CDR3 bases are TGTGCCAGCAGAGGGACTAGCGGGAGCGGTCAGTACTTC.